This T cell receptor beta chain stems from a study of T cell changes during pregnancy in multiple sclerosis. Sequenced by immunoSEQ multiplex PCR; TCRdb stores in-frame clones only, minus some. This table holds 35,000 to 45,000 clones, roughly 90% found once. The CDR3 is 16 amino acids. Germline CDR1 and CDR2: ENHRY and SYGVKD. Trimming took 4 bases from V and 4 from J; bases not matched to a gene: 10. The source was peripheral blood, collected in the second trimester of pregnancy. The V gene is TRBV10-3, the J gene TRBJ1-2; 9 bases map to TRBD1. This TCR came from a female donor in good health, enrolled as a control in a pregnancy study. For the CDR3, the DNA is TGTGCCATCAGTGTCGACAGGGGGATTCGAAGCTATGGCTACACCTTC. Amino acid sequence: CAISVDRGIRSYGYTF.